The 6 T cell receptor beta chains below come from one sample, sequenced in a study of CD8+ T cells in alopecia areata. Following extraction, RNA underwent reverse transcription to cDNA, which served as the sequencing template. Some clones are missing from TCRdb's copy, which holds only in-frame ones; the method was immunoSEQ multiplex PCR. The sample shows 130,000 to 150,000 clones, about three fifths of them seen only once. Sequenced input: CD8+ T cells sorted from blood. All receptors come from a human donor in good health.

The V call is TRBV7-9, the J call TRBJ2-1; D possibly corresponds to TRBD1 (6 bases). Deletions cut 1 base from V and 0 bases from J, with 7 bases between. Germline values: CDR1 SEHNR, CDR2 FQNEAQ (reference sequence). The CDR3 extends over 15 amino acids. This chain's CDR3 is CASSLEDSSYNEQFF. In DNA, the CDR3 is TGTGCCAGCAGCTTAGAGGACAGCTCCTACAATGAGCAGTTCTTC.

This clone was detected only once. V and J are TRBV13 and TRBJ2-3; D is perhaps TRBD2 (6 bases). This CDR3 has 16 amino acids. Germline CDR1 PRHDT, CDR2 FYEKMQ (reference sequence). The V gene lost 4 bases and the J gene lost 4 bases, with 18 bases spanning the gap. CDR3 nucleotides: TGTGCCAGCAGCTCCGAGTCCGCCGGGAGCCCAGATACGCAGTATTTT. This gives the protein CASSSESAGSPDTQYF.

This sequence joins TRBV7-2 and TRBJ2-3, with 9 bases matching TRBD2. Germline values: CDR1 SGHTA, CDR2 FQGNSA. Trimming removed 11 bases from V and 6 bases from J; junction bases left unmatched: 18. The CDR3 extends over 16 amino acids. The CDR3 DNA follows: TGTGCCCAGCGATCCTGGGAGCGGGAGGTAGACGATACGCAGTATTTT. Encoded protein: CAQRSWEREVDDTQYF.

V usage is TRBV28 and J usage is TRBJ2-3, with D perhaps TRBD1 (5 bases). CDR3 size: 17 residues. The germline V gene encodes CDR1 MDHEN and CDR2 SYDVKM. The V and J ends lost 6 bases and 0 bases respectively, with 19 bases between them. This chain's CDR3 is CASSTPRAQASTDTQYF. The CDR3 nucleotides read TGTGCCAGCAGCACCCCCCGGGCACAGGCTAGCACAGATACGCAGTATTTT.

The rearrangement links TRBV7-8 to TRBJ2-5; D is uncertain. This CDR3 region has 12 residues. The ends were cut back, 1 base at V and 3 bases at J, with 3 bases in the middle. Looked up from germline, CDR1 is SGHVS and CDR2 is FQNEAQ. The CDR3: CASSLGEETQYF. The CDR3, as DNA: TGTGCCAGCAGCTTAGGGGAAGAGACCCAGTACTTC. Full variable domain (rest looked up from reference TRBV7-8 and TRBJ2-5): GAGVSQSPRYKVAKRGQDVALRCDPISGHVSLFWYQQALGQGPEFLTYFQNEAQLDKSGLPSDRFFAERPEGSVSTLKIQRTQQEDSAVYLCASSLGEETQYFGPGTRLLVL.

V is TRBV6-5 and J is TRBJ2-1; D is unclear. V was shortened by 5 bases and J by 5 bases, with 7 bases between the two germline ends. The CDR3 has 12 amino acids. The germline V gene has CDR1 MNHEY and CDR2 SVGAGI. DNA of the CDR3: TGTGCCAGCAGTCCGGTTAACAATGAGCAGTTCTTC. Amino acid sequence: CASSPVNNEQFF.